The 19 T cell receptor beta chains in this list originate from one sample, sequenced in a study of metastatic and nonmetastatic thyroid tumors. Prior to thyroid surgery, none of the patients had received any treatment. TCRdb redid the clone calls on the PCR reads using MiXCR. The sample records under 40,000 clones, approximately 18% being singletons. The sequencing input was blood. The receptors were sampled from a male donor with papillary thyroid cancer or a benign thyroid nodule (not recorded which). Some clones in this sample may be carry-over from other donors' samples.

This clone was recorded many times. The V and J genes are TRBV27 and TRBJ2-3; the D gene is possibly TRBD2 (7 bases). The CDR3 length is 16 residues. The germline V and J ends were trimmed by 7 bases and 1 base, with 18 bases remaining between them. Germline CDR1 and CDR2: MNHEY and SMNVEV (reference sequence). The DNA for the CDR3 is TGTGCCAGCAAAGCTACTGCGGGGGCCCGCACAGATACGCAGTATTTT. The encoded protein is CASKATAGARTDTQYF.

This clone was seen repeatedly, ten times or more. This chain's CDR3 is CASSQEGTALSDQHF. For the CDR3, the DNA is TGCGCCAGCAGCCAAGAAGGAACGGCACTTTCCGACCAGCATTTT. This chain uses TRBV4-1 with TRBJ1-5; no definite D call. This CDR3 has 15 residues. CDR1 and CDR2 (germline): MGHRA, YSYEKL. Trimming stripped 0 bases from V and 12 bases from J, with 18 bases between.

This clone came up a few times. The rearrangement links TRBV10-3 to TRBJ2-7; no definite D call. The CDR3 extends over 12 amino acids. V dropped 3 bases and J dropped 2 bases, with 5 bases sitting between them. CDR1 ENHRY and CDR2 SYGVKD come from the germline V gene. For the CDR3, the DNA is TGTGCCATCAGTGAACATACCTACGAGCAGTACTTC. It codes for CAISEHTYEQYF.

This clone was seen many times. This sequence joins TRBV11-3 and TRBJ1-1; D gene unclear. The CDR3 is 15 residues long. Trimming cost V 5 bases and J 4 bases, with 17 bases left between them. Per germline, CDR1 SGHNT and CDR2 YENEEA. The CDR3 DNA is TGTGCCAGCAGCCCCAGTCCGGACCGGAGCACTGAAGCTTTCTTT. Protein product: CASSPSPDRSTEAFF.

The chain joins TRBV6-1 to TRBJ2-7, with 7 bases matching TRBD1. The CDR3 runs 13 residues. Germline values: CDR1 MNHNS, CDR2 SASEGT. V trimming: 6 bases; J trimming: 3 bases; junction bases outside the gene matches: 5. CDR3 nucleotide sequence: TGTGCCAGCAGGACGACAGGGAGCTACGAGCAGTACTTC. Encoded protein: CASRTTGSYEQYF.

This clone was found many times. The V and J genes are TRBV20-1 and TRBJ2-5, with 12 bases aligning to TRBD2. This CDR3 has 16 amino acids. Germline V lookup: CDR1 DFQATT, CDR2 SNEGSKA (reference sequence). The ends lost 0 bases at V and 0 bases at J; junction bases unmatched: 2. The CDR3 coding sequence is TGCAGTGCTAGAGATACTAGCGGGAGGTACCAAGAGACCCAGTACTTC. Protein: CSARDTSGRYQETQYF.

The chain couples TRBV11-2 to TRBJ2-1; tentatively, D is TRBD1 (6 bases). V lost 6 bases and J lost 8, with 20 bases in between. Germline CDR1 reads SGHAT; CDR2 reads FQNNGV. The CDR3 is made up of 15 amino acids. The CDR3 DNA reads as TGTGCCAGCAGACCACAGGGAGTATGTACACATGAGCAGTTCTTC. Translating it yields CASRPQGVCTHEQFF.

Turning to this clone: Since the CDR3 does not end with the conserved phenylalanine or tryptophan, this likely comes from a read error. The CDR3 coding sequence is TGTGCCAGCAGCGTCACTAGCGGTGGCGCTACCGGGGAGCTGTTTGTT. This sequence encodes CASSVTSGGATGELFV. J is TRBJ2-2 and V is TRBV9; 8 nucleotides match TRBD2. Trimming took 2 bases from V and 5 from J; bases not matched to a gene: 8. The length of the CDR3 is 16 residues. Germline CDR1 and CDR2: SGDLS and YYNGEE.

This clone occurred many times. One end of the junction is discordant with germline, which a read error may explain. The rearrangement joins TRBV19 to TRBJ1-3; D remains unclear. Germline assignment: CDR1 LNHDA and CDR2 SQIVND (reference sequence). There are 18 residues in the CDR3. This chain's CDR3 is CASSVDRAGNPSGNTIYF. The CDR3 DNA follows: TGTGCCAGTAGTGTAGATCGGGCAGGTAATCCCTCTGGAAACACCATATATTTT.

In its sample, this clone was seen many times. The chain links TRBV12-5 to TRBJ2-3; 11 bases map to TRBD2. Germline V gene data show CDR1 as LGHNT and CDR2 as FRNRAP. V lost 1 base and J lost 2; bases outside the gene matches: 8. The CDR3 contains 18 residues. This CDR3 is CASGLEVTSGVITDTQYF. The DNA of the CDR3 is TGTGCTAGTGGTTTGGAGGTGACTAGCGGGGTAATCACAGATACGCAGTATTTT.

This clone was detected ten times or more. V usage is TRBV29-1 and J usage is TRBJ1-1; the match to TRBD1 covers 8 bases. Germline-derived CDR1 and CDR2 are SQVTM and ANQGSEA. CDR3 length: 16 residues. V dropped 4 bases and J dropped 3; count of bases not matched to a gene: 13. The CDR3 DNA reads TGCAGCGTTGGCTGGCAGGGGGCCTCCGTTGACACTGAAGCTTTCTTT. As protein: CSVGWQGASVDTEAFF. Full variable domain (outside the CDR3, taken from reference TRBV29-1 and TRBJ1-1): SAVISQKPSRDICQRGTSLTIQCQVDSQVTMMFWYRQQPGQSLTLIATANQGSEATYESGFVIDKFPISRPNLTFSTLTVSNMSPEDSSIYLCSVGWQGASVDTEAFFGQGTRLTVV.

With regard to this clone: A read error may be the cause here, since a much bigger clone is one base away. This sequence joins TRBV5-6 and TRBJ2-1; TRBD2 matches 9 bases. This CDR3 is 18 amino acids long. V was pared by 0 bases and J by 3 bases, with 10 bases of the junction left unmatched. Germline CDR1 and CDR2: SGHDT and YYEEEE. The CDR3 is CASSLVGAGGSLYNEQFF. CDR3 bases: TGTGCCAGCAGCTTGGTGGGGGCGGGAGGGTCCCTCTACAATGAGCAGTTCTTC.

The chain uses TRBV7-6 and TRBJ2-7; maybe TRBD2 (7 bases). V lost 7 bases and J 9 bases, leaving 22 bases between the germline ends. This CDR3 region has 14 residues. The V gene's germline CDR1 is SGHVS and CDR2 FNYEAQ. The CDR3 sequence: CASTPVLSGGLQYF. CDR3 sequence (DNA): TGTGCCAGCACCCCCGTACTATCGGGGGGCTTGCAGTACTTC.

The gene calls are TRBV20-1 and TRBJ2-3, with D perhaps given as TRBD1 or TRBD2 (5 bases each). CDR1 and CDR2 (germline): DFQATT, SNEGSKA (reference sequence). The V and J ends lost 4 bases and 4 bases respectively, with 21 bases between them. The CDR3 totals 16 residues. CDR3 sequence: CSAIPSGRVIADTQYF. CDR3 nucleotides: TGCAGTGCTATCCCCAGCGGCAGGGTTATCGCAGATACGCAGTATTTT.

This clone was counted only a few times. J is TRBJ1-6 and V is TRBV12-3 or TRBV12-4; TRBD1 is a possible D gene (5 bases). This CDR3 has 14 residues. Between the trimmed V and J ends, which lost 2 bases and 6 bases, there was a span of 8 bases. CDR3 bases: TGTGCCAGCAGTTTATACAGGACTAATTCACCCCTCCACTTT. It codes for CASSLYRTNSPLHF.

In this sample, this clone turned up many times. This sequence joins TRBV10-3 and TRBJ1-6; no firm D call. Germline V gives CDR1 ENHRY, CDR2 SYGVKD. The CDR3 has 14 residues. The ends were cut back, 6 bases at V and 5 bases at J, with 11 bases in the middle. The CDR3 is CAIRSTNDNSPLHF. CDR3 sequence (DNA): TGTGCCATCAGATCGACTAATGATAATTCACCCCTCCACTTT.

V usage is TRBV11-2 and J usage is TRBJ2-2; D possibly corresponds to TRBD2 (6 bases). The ends were cut back, 1 base at V and 5 bases at J, with 17 bases in the middle. Germline CDR1 reads SGHAT; CDR2 reads FQNNGV. The CDR3 runs 17 residues. The CDR3 coding sequence is TGTGCCAGCAGCTTAGTTGGCGGGACGTGGATGACCGGGGAGCTGTTTTTT. Protein: CASSLVGGTWMTGELFF. Looking up the rest from reference TRBV11-2 and TRBJ2-2 gives the full variable domain: EAGVAQSPRYKIIEKRQSVAFWCNPISGHATLYWYQQILGQGPKLLIQFQNNGVVDDSQLPKDRFSAERLKGVDSTLKIQPAKLEDSAVYLCASSLVGGTWMTGELFFGEGSRLTVL.

For this clone: A much larger clone differs by one base, so this may be a read error. The chain recombines TRBV5-6 with TRBJ1-5; 9 positions agree with TRBD1. Germline V lookup: CDR1 SGHDT, CDR2 YYEEEE. The V and J ends lost 2 bases and 10 bases, in that order; junction bases with no gene match: 7. CDR3 length equals 14 residues. CDR3 sequence reads: CASSFGTGIHPQHF. CDR3 sequence (DNA): TGTGCCAGCAGCTTTGGGACAGGGATACATCCCCAGCATTTT.

This clone was counted many times. V gene TRBV2 combines with J gene TRBJ2-1; tentatively, D is TRBD1 or TRBD2 (6 bases each). V gave up 1 base and J gave up 8 bases, with 12 bases separating them. The germline CDR1 and CDR2 sequences are SNHLY and FYNNEI. The CDR3 length is 14 residues. The CDR3 here is CASSEDGGGDEQFF. CDR3 coding DNA: TGTGCCAGCAGTGAAGATGGGGGCGGGGATGAGCAGTTCTTC.